This T cell receptor (beta chain) was captured in a study of CXCR3-negative and CXCR3-positive naive CD8 T cells. Naive CD8+ T cells showed a CD45RO-CCR7+CD27+CD95- phenotype. Whole-study results and caveats: More hydrophobic TRB CDR3s occurred in CXCR3-positive than in CXCR3-negative naive cells.

UMI-labeled 5' RACE yielded the TRB cDNA libraries. TCRdb reprocessed the 5' RACE reads and keeps a single row for each CDR3 protein, giving no DNA. This sample's table has around 63,000 distinct CDR3 sequences. Germline V gives CDR1 DFQATT, CDR2 SNEGSKA (reference sequence). The CDR3 consists of 13 residues. As to this clonotype: Its antigen is not identified.

The sequenced sample consisted of naive CXCR3+ CD8+ T cells from blood. Described subset: CD45RO-CCR7+CD27+CD95- naive CD8+ T cells expressing CXCR3 (TNR3+). The rearrangement links TRBV20-1 to TRBJ1-2; TCRdb names TRBD1, which stays unverified in the absence of DNA. This receptor was identified in a human donor in good health. Some clones in this sample may be carry-over from other donors' samples. CDR3 sequence reads: CSARGGEGYGYTF.